These T cell receptor beta chains were read from a single sample in a study of T cell repertoires in ileal Crohn's disease. Data came from immunoSEQ multiplex PCR; TCRdb stores just in-frame clones and leaves some out. The sample consists of about 15,000 clones, 75% to 85% of them appearing once. The sequenced sample consisted of ileal tissue. Receptors originate from an adult with Crohn's disease. CDR3s include the opening cysteine and the closing phenylalanine or tryptophan. A D gene is named only where the DNA matches it firmly.

TRBJ2-7	-	TRBV30	CAWSREYPGHPYF	TGTGCCTGGAGCCGAGAATACCCGGGACACCCGTACTTC
TRBJ1-1	TRBD1	TRBV18	CASSHNQVTTGTGAEAFF	TGTGCCAGCTCTCACAATCAGGTAACAACCGGGACAGGGGCTGAAGCTTTCTTT
TRBJ2-3	-	TRBV11-3	CASSLSPRTDTQYF	TGTGCCAGCAGCTTAAGCCCCCGCACAGATACGCAGTATTTT
TRBJ2-5	TRBD2	TRBV7-2	CASSSSAGGVRRETQYF	TGTGCCAGCAGCTCCTCTGCGGGGGGGGTCCGGCGAGAGACCCAGTACTTC
TRBJ2-5	-	TRBV6-5	CASSLGWGEGRETQYF	TGTGCCAGCAGTTTGGGTTGGGGAGAAGGGCGAGAGACCCAGTACTTC
TRBJ2-5	TRBD2	TRBV27	CASRLAGGLKQETQYF	TGTGCCAGCAGACTAGCGGGGGGGTTGAAGCAAGAGACCCAGTACTTC
TRBJ2-1	TRBD2	TRBV27	CASSPGTSGSTYNEQFF	TGTGCCAGCAGTCCTGGGACTAGCGGGAGTACCTACAATGAGCAGTTCTTC
TRBJ2-5	-	TRBV5-6	CASSLQAEETQYF	TGTGCCAGCAGCTTGCAGGCAGAAGAGACCCAGTACTTC
TRBJ2-1	TRBD2	TRBV7-2	CASSLLAPSGGIYNEQFF	TGTGCCAGCAGCTTACTTGCCCCTAGCGGAGGGATCTACAATGAGCAGTTCTTC
TRBJ1-5	-	TRBV28	CASSLDQITGNQHF	TGTGCCAGCAGTTTAGACCAGATTACCGGGAACCAGCATTTT
TRBJ1-2	TRBD1	TRBV5-1	CASSLATGDVGYTF	TGCGCCAGCAGCTTGGCTACAGGGGACGTTGGCTACACCTTC
TRBJ2-1	-	TRBV5-1	CASSLANEQFF	TGCGCCAGCAGCTTGGCTAATGAGCAGTTCTTC
TRBJ2-3	-	TRBV25-1	CASSGLWGRADTQYF	TGTGCCAGCAGTGGCCTTTGGGGGCGTGCAGATACGCAGTATTTT
TRBJ2-1	TRBD2	TRBV28	CASSRRTSGGEQFF	TGTGCCAGCAGCCGGCGGACTAGCGGGGGTGAGCAGTTCTTC